Listed below are T cell receptor beta chains from one sample, sequenced in a study of blood T cell repertoires in COVID-19. The assay was immunoSEQ multiplex PCR, and TCRdb's table has in-frame clones only and misses some. The sample includes 150,000 to 200,000 clones, 65% to 90% seen only once; the top ten take more than 4%. The sample taken for sequencing was PBMCs or T cells enriched from blood (not recorded which). Receptor source: a woman aged 60-75 years with acute COVID-19. Each CDR3 is given with its conserved first and last residue.

j_gene: TRBJ2-2
v_gene: TRBV5-1
CDR3aa: CASGSGTEYTGELFF

j_gene: TRBJ1-4
v_gene: TRBV5-4
CDR3aa: CASSEVQQGQDEKLFF

j_gene: TRBJ1-2
v_gene: TRBV1
CDR3aa: CTSPPLADGYTF

j_gene: TRBJ1-5
v_gene: TRBV6-5
CDR3aa: CASRPGDKGQPQHF

j_gene: TRBJ2-1
v_gene: TRBV9
CDR3aa: CASSIRLAGYNEQFF

j_gene: TRBJ1-2
v_gene: TRBV5-1
CDR3aa: CASSPGGGRYGYTF

j_gene: TRBJ1-2
v_gene: TRBV29-1
CDR3aa: CSVEDYRDGYTF

j_gene: TRBJ1-2
v_gene: TRBV28
CDR3aa: CASIAGQGWNYGYTF

j_gene: TRBJ2-5
v_gene: TRBV28
CDR3aa: CATTKETQYF

j_gene: TRBJ1-1
v_gene: TRBV9
CDR3aa: CASSVEWGGGTEAFF

j_gene: TRBJ2-3
v_gene: TRBV5-1
CDR3aa: CASTLQIFTDTQYF

j_gene: TRBJ1-5
v_gene: TRBV19
CDR3aa: CASEPYLSSNQPQHF

j_gene: TRBJ2-3
v_gene: TRBV4-3
CDR3aa: CASSQAPRGLSTDTQYF

j_gene: TRBJ2-3
v_gene: TRBV12-3/TRBV12-4
CDR3aa: CASTRQDTDTQYF

j_gene: TRBJ1-4
v_gene: TRBV4-2
CDR3aa: CASRLQGANEKLFF

j_gene: TRBJ1-1
v_gene: TRBV28
CDR3aa: CASSLLISLAKAEAFF

j_gene: TRBJ1-3
v_gene: TRBV7-2
CDR3aa: CASSSGPEAGNTIYF

j_gene: TRBJ2-5
v_gene: TRBV7-9
CDR3aa: CASSLVKNREETQYF

j_gene: TRBJ1-1
v_gene: TRBV3-1/TRBV3-2
CDR3aa: CASSQAGGSTEAFF

j_gene: TRBJ1-6
v_gene: TRBV18
CDR3aa: CASSLRTAGDSPLHF

j_gene: TRBJ1-1
v_gene: TRBV4-1
CDR3aa: CASSLNRNTEAFF

j_gene: TRBJ2-3
v_gene: TRBV6-5
CDR3aa: CASSRTSTSDTQYF

j_gene: TRBJ2-5
v_gene: TRBV6-2/TRBV6-3
CDR3aa: CASSRPQGGTQYF

j_gene: TRBJ2-1
v_gene: TRBV11-2
CDR3aa: CASSFWALPRQGTYNEQFF

j_gene: TRBJ1-2
v_gene: TRBV23-1
CDR3aa: CASSQYRDRVTYGYTF

j_gene: TRBJ2-4
v_gene: TRBV6-5
CDR3aa: CASSPNGSGSKYF

j_gene: TRBJ2-5
v_gene: TRBV5-4
CDR3aa: CASSPWAGTSGGETQYF

j_gene: TRBJ2-2
v_gene: TRBV13
CDR3aa: CASSSLAGFKSAGELFF

j_gene: TRBJ1-2
v_gene: TRBV18
CDR3aa: CASSPPAGGSGYTF

j_gene: TRBJ2-2
v_gene: TRBV25-1
CDR3aa: CASGGGVRNTGELFF

j_gene: TRBJ2-1
v_gene: TRBV9
CDR3aa: CASSVALSGSSKQFF

j_gene: TRBJ1-2
v_gene: TRBV24-1
CDR3aa: CATSPDRVSSSGYTF

j_gene: TRBJ2-2
v_gene: TRBV27
CDR3aa: CASSSPGLAGTGELFF

j_gene: TRBJ2-2
v_gene: TRBV7-2
CDR3aa: CASSPPGGARGELFF

j_gene: TRBJ2-1
v_gene: TRBV6-5
CDR3aa: CATEMTSGGNEQFF

j_gene: TRBJ2-3
v_gene: TRBV19
CDR3aa: CASSTRGWTGGTTDTQYF

j_gene: TRBJ1-5
v_gene: TRBV4-2
CDR3aa: CASSQAEQDSNQPQHF

j_gene: TRBJ1-1
v_gene: TRBV9
CDR3aa: CASSQGDDTEAFF

j_gene: TRBJ2-2
v_gene: TRBV27
CDR3aa: CASSYLDKLGGELFF

j_gene: TRBJ2-2
v_gene: TRBV24-1
CDR3aa: CATIAGPGPRELFF

j_gene: TRBJ1-5
v_gene: TRBV7-2
CDR3aa: CASSLAQGAVQPQHF

j_gene: TRBJ2-7
v_gene: TRBV5-1
CDR3aa: CASILEAYEQYF

j_gene: TRBJ2-2
v_gene: TRBV9
CDR3aa: CASSSGTNTGELFF

j_gene: TRBJ2-2
v_gene: TRBV21-1
CDR3aa: CASSSPGAGELFF

j_gene: TRBJ1-6
v_gene: TRBV27
CDR3aa: CASRNRDPYNSPLHF

j_gene: TRBJ2-7
v_gene: TRBV6-5
CDR3aa: CASSYSTSWSGYEQYF

j_gene: TRBJ2-1
v_gene: TRBV27
CDR3aa: CASSSHVRRGEQFF

j_gene: TRBJ2-7
v_gene: TRBV6-5
CDR3aa: CASSYLSGGRGEQYF

j_gene: TRBJ2-7
v_gene: TRBV27
CDR3aa: CASSRVAGKWGEQYF

j_gene: TRBJ1-3
v_gene: TRBV18
CDR3aa: CASSPDSSGNTIYF

j_gene: TRBJ2-7
v_gene: TRBV7-9
CDR3aa: CASSYSGSSYEQYF

j_gene: TRBJ1-1
v_gene: TRBV21-1
CDR3aa: CASSRQALMNTEAFF

j_gene: TRBJ1-6
v_gene: TRBV4-1
CDR3aa: CASSQDPGQGYLSSYNSPLHF

j_gene: TRBJ1-1
v_gene: TRBV11-1
CDR3aa: CASSPYGHPNTEAFF

j_gene: TRBJ2-5
v_gene: TRBV4-3
CDR3aa: CASSQNGAGGVQETQYF